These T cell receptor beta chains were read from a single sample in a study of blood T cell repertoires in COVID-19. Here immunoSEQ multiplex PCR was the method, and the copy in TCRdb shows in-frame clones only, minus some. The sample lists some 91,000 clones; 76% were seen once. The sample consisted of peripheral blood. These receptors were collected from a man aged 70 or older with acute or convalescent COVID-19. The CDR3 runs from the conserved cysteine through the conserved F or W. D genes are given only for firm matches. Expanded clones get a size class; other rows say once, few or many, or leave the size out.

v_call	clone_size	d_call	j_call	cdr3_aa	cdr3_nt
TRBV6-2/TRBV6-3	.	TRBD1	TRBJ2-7	CASSYSSRGPREQYF	TGTGCCAGCAGTTACTCCAGCAGGGGGCCACGCGAGCAGTACTTC
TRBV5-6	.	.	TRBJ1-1	CASSLAGVSEAFF	TGTGCCAGCAGCTTGGCCGGGGTATCTGAAGCTTTCTTT
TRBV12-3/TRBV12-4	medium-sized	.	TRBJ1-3	CASSFDTGNTIYF	TGTGCCAGCAGTTTTGACACTGGAAACACCATATATTTT
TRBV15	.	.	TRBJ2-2	CATSTQGTGELFF	TGTGCCACCAGCACCCAGGGGACCGGGGAGCTGTTTTTT
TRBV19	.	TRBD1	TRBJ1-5	CASSTDLTSGTAGDQPQHF	TGTGCCAGTAGTACGGACCTAACCTCCGGGACAGCTGGAGATCAGCCCCAGCATTTT
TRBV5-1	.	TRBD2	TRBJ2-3	CASSSGLAGGYTDTQYF	TGCGCCAGCAGCTCGGGACTAGCGGGGGGCTACACAGATACGCAGTATTTT
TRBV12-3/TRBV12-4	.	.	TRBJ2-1	CASSVIRGNEQFF	TGTGCCAGCAGTGTCATAAGGGGGAATGAGCAGTTCTTC
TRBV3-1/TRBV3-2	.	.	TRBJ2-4	CASSQSTAGIQYF	TGTGCCAGCAGCCAATCGACAGCCGGTATTCAGTACTTC
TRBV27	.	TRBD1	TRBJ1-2	CASSFRGGWDGYTF	TGTGCCAGCAGTTTTAGAGGGGGCTGGGATGGCTACACCTTC
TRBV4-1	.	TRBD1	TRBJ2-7	CASSQVAGGVYEQYF	TGCGCCAGCAGCCAAGTGGCAGGGGGCGTGTACGAGCAGTACTTC